This T cell receptor beta chain was sequenced in a study of blood T cell repertoires in COVID-19. Across the whole study: Specimens from acute and convalescent COVID-19 originated in the United States, Italy and Spain. PBMCs, B-cell-depleted T cells, or T cells were the source of the cDNA or gDNA that made up the material.

Source study methods: Counts of nucleated cells, estimated from reference gene primer amplification, were obtained. The protocol was immunoSEQ multiplex PCR, while the TCRdb copy is restricted to in-frame clones and leaves out a portion. V and J calls and clone size are as listed in that table; D and trimming were resolved from the DNA. The sample holds about 57,000 clones; 82% are singletons and the top ten take about 22%. Germline V gene sequence: CDR1 LGHNA, CDR2 YSLEER. The V end lost 6 bases, the J end lost 6 bases, and 17 bases lay between the germline ends. The CDR3 is 14 residues long. This receptor was identified in a woman aged 60-70 years with acute or convalescent COVID-19. The gene calls are TRBV4-3 and TRBJ1-1, with a tentative D call TRBD1 (5 bases). The specimen sequenced was peripheral blood. CDR3 bases: TGCGCCAGCAGTCGCATACCTCGGGGGTCTGAAGCTTTCTTT. Its protein is CASSRIPRGSEAFF.